The 7 T cell receptor beta chains listed next were all sequenced from one sample in a study of blood T cell repertoires in COVID-19. Method: immunoSEQ multiplex PCR; TCRdb's copy keeps in-frame clones and lacks some. The sample shows roughly 240,000 clones, roughly four fifths of them seen only once. The sequenced sample consisted of peripheral blood. All receptors come from a woman in her seventies with acute or convalescent COVID-19.

The chain carries TRBV30 and TRBJ1-1; D ambiguous. The CDR3 loop spans 13 amino acids. V dropped 3 bases and J dropped 1 base, with 9 bases sitting between them. The V gene's germline CDR1 is GTSNPN and CDR2 SVGIG (reference sequence). This CDR3 reads CAWSASRNTEAFF. In nucleotides, the CDR3 is TGTGCCTGGAGCGCGAGTAGGAACACTGAAGCTTTCTTT.

The CDR3 region has the DNA TGCGCCAGCGGACACATGGGGGGCACCGGGGAGCTGTTTTTT. It codes for CASGHMGGTGELFF. The gene calls are TRBV10-1 and TRBJ2-2, with D possibly being TRBD2 (6 bases). V gave up 8 bases and J gave up 4 bases, with 14 bases separating them. The CDR3 is made up of 14 amino acids. Germline CDR1 WNHNN, CDR2 SYGVQD (reference sequence).

The chain links TRBV24-1 to TRBJ2-4, with TRBD1 matching 9 bases. Losses at the gene ends were 0 bases for V and 0 bases for J; bases not matched to a gene: 2. The CDR3 is made up of 17 amino acids. Looked up from germline, CDR1 is KGHDR and CDR2 is SFDVKD. The CDR3 sequence is CATSDLGQGLAKNIQYF. DNA for the CDR3: TGTGCCACCAGTGATTTGGGACAGGGGTTAGCCAAAAACATTCAGTACTTC.

The chain links TRBV2 to TRBJ1-5; no clear D. V gave up 7 bases and J gave up 0 bases, with 7 bases separating them. Germline CDR1 SNHLY, CDR2 FYNNEI. There are 13 residues in the CDR3. The chain's CDR3 is CASTAFSNQPQHF. In DNA form, the CDR3 reads TGTGCCAGCACCGCGTTTAGCAATCAGCCCCAGCATTTT.

This chain uses TRBV10-1 with TRBJ2-5; a weak D match, TRBD2 (5 bases). Trimming shortened V by 3 bases and J by 5 bases, and 16 bases separated the two germline ends. Per the germline V gene, CDR1 is WNHNN and CDR2 is SYGVQD (reference sequence). The CDR3 totals 15 residues. CDR3: CASSDGGTAEETQYF. In DNA, the CDR3 is TGCGCCAGCAGTGATGGAGGAACAGCCGAGGAGACCCAGTACTTC.

This chain's CDR3 is CASSFGGGAYEQYF. CDR3 nucleotide sequence: TGTGCCAGTAGTTTTGGCGGGGGGGCTTACGAGCAGTACTTC. The rearrangement joins TRBV19 to TRBJ2-7; 9 bases are a match to TRBD2. The junction had 6 bases not matched to a gene; V was cut back by 5 bases and J by 4 bases. The CDR3 contains 14 residues. Per the germline V gene, CDR1 is LNHDA and CDR2 is SQIVND (reference sequence). The full variable domain, its missing parts supplied by reference TRBV19 and TRBJ2-7, is DGGITQSPKYLFRKEGQNVTLSCEQNLNHDAMYWYRQDPGQGLRLIYYSQIVNDFQKGDIAEGYSVSREKKESFPLTVTSAQKNPTAFYLCASSFGGGAYEQYFGPGTRLTVT.

The chain is built from TRBV9 and TRBJ2-1; D may be TRBD2 (5 bases). Trimming shortened V by 4 bases and J by 7 bases, and 12 bases separated the two germline ends. Germline V gene sequence: CDR1 SGDLS, CDR2 YYNGEE. The CDR3 has 13 residues. The CDR3 protein is CASSPLAANEQFF. The CDR3 bases are TGTGCCAGCAGCCCCCTAGCTGCAAATGAGCAGTTCTTC.